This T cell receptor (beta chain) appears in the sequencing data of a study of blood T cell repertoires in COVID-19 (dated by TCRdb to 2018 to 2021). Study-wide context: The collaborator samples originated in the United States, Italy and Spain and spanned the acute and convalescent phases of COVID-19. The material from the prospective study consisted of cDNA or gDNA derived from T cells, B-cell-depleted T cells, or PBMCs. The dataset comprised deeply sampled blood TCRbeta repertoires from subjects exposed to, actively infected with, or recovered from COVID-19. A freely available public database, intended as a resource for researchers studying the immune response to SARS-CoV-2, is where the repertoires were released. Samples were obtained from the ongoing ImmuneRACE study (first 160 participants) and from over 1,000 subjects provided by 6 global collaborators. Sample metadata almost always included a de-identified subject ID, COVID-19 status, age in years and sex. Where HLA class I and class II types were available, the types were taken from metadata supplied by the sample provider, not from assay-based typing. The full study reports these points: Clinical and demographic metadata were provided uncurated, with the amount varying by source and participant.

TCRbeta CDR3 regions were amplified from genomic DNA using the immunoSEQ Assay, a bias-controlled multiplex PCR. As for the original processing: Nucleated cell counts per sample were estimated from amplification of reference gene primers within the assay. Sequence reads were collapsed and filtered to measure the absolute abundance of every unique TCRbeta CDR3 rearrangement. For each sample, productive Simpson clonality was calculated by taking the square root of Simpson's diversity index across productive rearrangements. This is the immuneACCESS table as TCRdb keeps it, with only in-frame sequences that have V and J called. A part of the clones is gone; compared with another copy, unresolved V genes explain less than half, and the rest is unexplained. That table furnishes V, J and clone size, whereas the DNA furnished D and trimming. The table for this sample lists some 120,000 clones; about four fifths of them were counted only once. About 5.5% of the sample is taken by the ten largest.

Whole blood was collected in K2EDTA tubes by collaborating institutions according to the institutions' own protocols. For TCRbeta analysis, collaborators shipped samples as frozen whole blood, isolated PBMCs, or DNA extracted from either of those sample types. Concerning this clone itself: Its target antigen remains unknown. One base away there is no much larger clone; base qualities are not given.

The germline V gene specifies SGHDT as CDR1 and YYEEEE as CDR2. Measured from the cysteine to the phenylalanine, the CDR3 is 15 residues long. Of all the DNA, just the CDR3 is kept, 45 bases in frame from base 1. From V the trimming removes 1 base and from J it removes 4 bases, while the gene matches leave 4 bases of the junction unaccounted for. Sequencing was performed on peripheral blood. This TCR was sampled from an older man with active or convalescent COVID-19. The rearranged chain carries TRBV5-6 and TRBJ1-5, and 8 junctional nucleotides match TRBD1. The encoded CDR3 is CASSLWQGANQPQHF. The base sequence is TGTGCCAGCAGCTTGTGGCAGGGGGCGAATCAGCCCCAGCATTTT.